This T cell receptor (beta chain) was identified in a study of T cells in tumors after PD-1 blockade. As for the study in general: No patient had prior checkpoint blockade, systemic immunosuppression, or radiotherapy within 4 weeks.

As to this clone: Its antigen is not known.

Study conclusions and caveats: Peripheral recruitment is suggested, as some novel exhausted tumor clones were in pre-treatment blood.

Measured with immunoSEQ multiplex PCR; TCRdb has only the in-frame clones, and not every one. The sample yields approximately 6,200 clones, around 80% seen once. This CDR3 has 13 residues. CDR1 is KGHSH, CDR2 LQKENI, per germline. Trimming pared 0 bases from V and 2 bases from J, leaving 4 bases between. This sequence joins TRBV18 and TRBJ1-2; D remains ambiguous. This receptor was identified in a human donor with advanced basal cell or squamous cell carcinoma (not recorded which). The material was PBMCs, obtained after anti-PD-1 therapy. The CDR3 DNA sequence: TGTGCCAGCTCACCACCTCTAAACTATGGCTACACCTTC. Translated, it gives CASSPPLNYGYTF.